The rows below give T cell receptor beta chains drawn from one sample of a study of CD8 T cells in ankylosing spondylitis. In TCRdb, the 5' RACE reads were re-called with MiXCR into one record per CDR3 protein. The repertoire includes about 200,000 distinct CDR3 sequences, 7.3% of them detected once, and more than 13% sits in the top ten. The sequenced material came from blood, either unsorted or a sorted T cell fraction (not recorded which). The source of these receptors is a male donor with ankylosing spondylitis. Each CDR3 is given with its conserved first and last residue. D genes are given only for firm matches. Only part of the rows carry a size: once, few, many, or a class if the clone is expanded.

clone_size j_call d_call v_call cdr3_nt cdr3_aa
. TRBJ1-5 TRBD1 TRBV7-9 TGTGCCAGCAGCTCAACAGGGGAAAGGAATCAGCCCCAGCATTTT CASSSTGERNQPQHF
many TRBJ2-1 TRBD2 TRBV20-1 TGCAGTGCTAGAGATTCGACTAGCGAGTATGAGCAGTTCTTC CSARDSTSEYEQFF
many TRBJ2-1 TRBD2 TRBV5-6 TGTGCCAGCAGCTTTCCGGGACTAGCGGGAGACGAGCAGTTCTTC CASSFPGLAGDEQFF
many TRBJ2-5 . TRBV7-2 TGTGCCAGCAGCCCCGGGTGGGTCCCAGACCAAGAGACCCAGTACTTC CASSPGWVPDQETQYF
many TRBJ2-2 TRBD2 TRBV5-1 TGCGCCAGCAGCCTTAGCGGGAGAGGCACCGGGGAGCTGTTTTTT CASSLSGRGTGELFF
many TRBJ1-2 . TRBV4-2 TGTGCCAGCAGCCAAGGAAATTTGGCGGGAGGCGGCTACACCTTC CASSQGNLAGGGYTF
many TRBJ2-7 TRBD1 TRBV27 TGTGCCAGCAGTGAAGGGACAGGGGGCTCCTACGAGCAGTACTTC CASSEGTGGSYEQYF
many TRBJ2-6 . TRBV6-5 TGTGCCAGCAGTTACTCTCAAAGTTCTGGGGCCAACGTCCTGACTTTC CASSYSQSSGANVLTF
. TRBJ1-1 . TRBV4-1 TGCGCCAGCAGCCAAGAGAGGATGAAGAACACTGAAGCTTTCTTT CASSQERMKNTEAFF
many TRBJ2-7 . TRBV7-9 TGTGCCAGCAGCCTCGGGGTCCACTTTCCCTACGAGCAGTACTTC CASSLGVHFPYEQYF
few TRBJ2-3 . TRBV20-1 TGCAGTGCTAGCGGGGGGCGGGCAGATACGCAGTATTTT CSASGGRADTQYF
many TRBJ2-7 . TRBV27 TGTGCCAGCAGTTCCCAGGGGTTTGCCTACGAGCAGTACTTC CASSSQGFAYEQYF
. TRBJ1-5 . TRBV12-3/TRBV12-4 TGTGCCAGCAGTTTTGGGGGGATCGATCAGCCCCAGCATTTT CASSFGGIDQPQHF
many TRBJ1-6 . TRBV9 TGTGCCAGCAGCGTAGGGTCAGGATCACCCCTCCACTTT CASSVGSGSPLHF
. TRBJ1-2 . TRBV7-8 TGTGCCAGCAGCTTAGAGCGGCAGGGCTTTAATGGCTACACCTTC CASSLERQGFNGYTF
many TRBJ2-7 TRBD1 TRBV20-1 TGCAGTGCTAGAAGCCCCAACAGGGGAGTTTACGAGCAGTACTTC CSARSPNRGVYEQYF
many TRBJ1-5 TRBD1 TRBV28 TGTGCCAGCAGTTTGGGGAGGGGGCGAAGCAATCAGCCCCAGCATTTT CASSLGRGRSNQPQHF
many TRBJ2-7 TRBD1 TRBV11-2 TGTGCCAGCAGCTTCCACACCGAGGACAGGGGCCCCTACGAGCAGTACTTC CASSFHTEDRGPYEQYF
many TRBJ2-5 . TRBV5-1 TGCGCCAGCAGCTCTGGACGGGTAAGAGGCGGAGAGACCCAGTACTTC CASSSGRVRGGETQYF
many TRBJ2-2 . TRBV9 TGTGCCAGCAATAAGAACAGGGGCGGAGGGGACACCGGGGAGCTGTTTTTT CASNKNRGGGDTGELFF
many TRBJ2-7 TRBD2 TRBV5-1 TGCGCCAGCAGCTGGACTGTACTAGCGGGAGGACCCTACGAGCAGTACTTC CASSWTVLAGGPYEQYF
. TRBJ2-7 TRBD2 TRBV18 TGTGCCAGCTCGTCGATTAGCGGGAGGCTCTACGAGCAGTACTTC CASSSISGRLYEQYF
. TRBJ2-3 . TRBV7-2 TGTGCCAGCAGCTCCAGTCACTCCTACACAGATACGCAGTATTTT CASSSSHSYTDTQYF
few TRBJ2-7 . TRBV5-1 TGCGCCAGCAGCTTCGGACAGAGAGGCTACGAGCAGTACTTC CASSFGQRGYEQYF
many TRBJ1-6 . TRBV13 TGTGCCAGCAGCGAAAGGAGCGTGACACCCCTCCACTTT CASSERSVTPLHF
many TRBJ1-2 . TRBV28 TGTGCCAGCAGTAACCCGCTGCAGGGAAACTATGGCTACACCTTC CASSNPLQGNYGYTF
many TRBJ1-2 . TRBV20-1 TGCAGTGCTAGGAACAGGGCTAACTATGGCTACACCTTC CSARNRANYGYTF
few TRBJ2-1 . TRBV6-1 TGTGCCAGCAGCCCCCTCGAGGAGGGGAACAATGAGCAGTTCTTC CASSPLEEGNNEQFF
. TRBJ2-1 TRBD2 TRBV27 TGTGCCAGCAGTGCACTAGCGGGAGTATCCAATGAGCAGTTCTTC CASSALAGVSNEQFF
. TRBJ1-1 . TRBV6-5 TGTGCCAGCGAAGAAGGACCGAACACTGAAGCTTTCTTT CASEEGPNTEAFF
many TRBJ2-7 . TRBV7-9 TGTGCCAGCAGCTTACCGGGACCCTACGAGCAGTACTTC CASSLPGPYEQYF
. TRBJ2-7 . TRBV4-1 TGCGCCAGCAGCCAAGAAAGGGGAAGGGAGGCCTACGAGCAGTACTTC CASSQERGREAYEQYF
few TRBJ2-7 . TRBV5-5 TGTGCCAGCAGCCCCTGGGCAGGGACCTACGAGCAGTACTTC CASSPWAGTYEQYF
many TRBJ1-1 . TRBV6-5 TGTGCCAGCAGTTACTCCAGAGGCACTGAAGCTTTCTTT CASSYSRGTEAFF
many TRBJ1-1 . TRBV7-2 TGTGCCAGCAGCCCTCGGGGAGAGAACACTGAAGCTTTCTTT CASSPRGENTEAFF
. TRBJ1-1 . TRBV15 TGTGCCACCAGCTCCGAGGGAGGGAACACTGAAGCTTTCTTT CATSSEGGNTEAFF
many TRBJ2-1 . TRBV12-3/TRBV12-4 TGTGCCAGCACCTTACAGGGCTACAATGAGCAGTTCTTC CASTLQGYNEQFF